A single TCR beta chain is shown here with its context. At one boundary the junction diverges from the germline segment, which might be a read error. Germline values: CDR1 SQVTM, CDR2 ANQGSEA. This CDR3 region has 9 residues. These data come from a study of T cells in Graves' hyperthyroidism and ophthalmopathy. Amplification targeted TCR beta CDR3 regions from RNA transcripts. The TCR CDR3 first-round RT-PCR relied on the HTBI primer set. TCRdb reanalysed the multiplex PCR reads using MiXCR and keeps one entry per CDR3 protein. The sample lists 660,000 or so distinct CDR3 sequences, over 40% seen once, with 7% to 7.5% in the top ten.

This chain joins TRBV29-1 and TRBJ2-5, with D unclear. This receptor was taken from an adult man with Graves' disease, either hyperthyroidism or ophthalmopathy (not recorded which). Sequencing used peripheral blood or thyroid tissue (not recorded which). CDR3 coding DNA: TGCAGCGTTGTCCGGACGCAGGACTTC. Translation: CSVVRTQDF.